These T cell receptor beta chains were read from a single sample in a study of brain T cells in children with intractable seizures. The method was immunoSEQ multiplex PCR; TCRdb's version includes in-frame clones alone and lacks a portion of them. The sample shows around 44,000 clones, over 75% of them seen only once. The sample was peripheral blood, taken at surgery. Receptors originate from a girl aged 2-10 years with tuberous sclerosis and intractable seizures. CDR3s include the opening cysteine and the closing phenylalanine or tryptophan. A D gene is named only where the DNA matches it firmly. A clone size is listed for some rows: how often the clone was seen (once, few, many), or a class if it is expanded.

NA	TRBV7-2	once	TRBJ2-1	CASSLGATVSVSGQFF	TGTGCCAGCAGCTTAGGGGCAACGGTAAGCGTCTCCGGCCAGTTCTTC
NA	TRBV7-9	NA	TRBJ1-1	CASSPTGGRGEAFF	TGTGCCAGCAGCCCAACGGGAGGGAGGGGTGAAGCTTTCTTT
NA	TRBV2	NA	TRBJ1-2	CASSSGPVKGYGYTF	TGTGCCAGCAGTTCGGGACCGGTTAAGGGCTATGGCTACACCTTC
NA	TRBV4-1	NA	TRBJ2-3	CASSQPLWRSDTQYF	TGCGCCAGCAGCCAACCACTGTGGCGTTCAGATACGCAGTATTTT
NA	TRBV6-1	NA	TRBJ1-1	CASREVLGFGYDTEAFF	TGTGCCAGCAGGGAAGTTCTCGGGTTCGGGTACGACACTGAAGCTTTCTTT
NA	TRBV7-3	once	TRBJ2-7	CASSLIGGREQYF	TGTGCCAGCAGCTTAATCGGGGGACGCGAGCAGTACTTC
NA	TRBV18	NA	TRBJ1-2	CASSPDQGSSYGYTF	TGTGCCAGCTCACCGGACCAGGGGAGCAGCTATGGCTACACCTTC
NA	TRBV5-6	NA	TRBJ2-3	CASSPPWGTDTQYF	TGTGCCAGCAGCCCCCCTTGGGGCACAGATACGCAGTATTTT
NA	TRBV4-1	NA	TRBJ2-3	CASSQESSGRERNTQYF	TGCGCCAGCAGCCAAGAAAGTTCCGGACGCGAAAGGAATACGCAGTATTTT
NA	TRBV11-2	NA	TRBJ1-3	CASSLGGIRNTIYF	TGTGCCAGCAGCTTAGGGGGAATAAGGAACACCATATATTTT
NA	TRBV7-2	NA	TRBJ2-7	CASSLDSPNEQYF	TGTGCCAGCAGCTTAGACTCGCCCAACGAGCAGTACTTC
NA	TRBV7-9	NA	TRBJ1-1	CASSLQGGTEAFF	TGTGCCAGCAGCTTGCAGGGTGGCACTGAAGCTTTCTTT
TRBD2	TRBV2	NA	TRBJ2-5	CASSGTSGSQGTQYF	TGTGCCAGCAGTGGGACTAGCGGAAGTCAAGGGACCCAGTACTTC
TRBD1	TRBV7-6	NA	TRBJ2-2	CASSSTGANTGELFF	TGTGCCAGCAGCTCGACAGGGGCGAACACCGGGGAGCTGTTTTTT
NA	TRBV19	NA	TRBJ1-1	CASSILRVGNTEAFF	TGTGCCAGTAGTATATTAAGGGTGGGGAACACTGAAGCTTTCTTT
NA	TRBV10-3	NA	TRBJ2-7	CAISDLSYEQYF	TGTGCCATCAGTGACCTTTCCTACGAGCAGTACTTC
TRBD1	TRBV29-1	NA	TRBJ1-2	CSVEGTDGYTF	TGCAGCGTTGAGGGGACAGACGGCTACACCTTC
NA	TRBV18	NA	TRBJ2-2	CASSPIGTNTGELFF	TGTGCCAGCTCGCCTATCGGAACGAACACCGGGGAGCTGTTTTTT
NA	TRBV12-3/TRBV12-4	once	TRBJ1-5	CASSDSRISPQHF	TGTGCCAGCAGTGACAGTAGGATCAGCCCCCAGCATTTT
NA	TRBV6-6	once	TRBJ1-2	CASSYSMAYPSSTF	TGTGCCAGCAGTTACTCGATGGCATATCCGAGTAGTACCTTC
NA	TRBV9	NA	TRBJ2-5	CASSPGSAGETQYF	TGTGCCAGCAGCCCCGGTAGTGCCGGGGAGACCCAGTACTTC
NA	TRBV6-1	NA	TRBJ2-3	CASSEASVLLPSDTQYF	TGTGCCAGCAGTGAAGCATCCGTTCTGCTACCCTCAGATACGCAGTATTTT
TRBD1	TRBV24-1	few	TRBJ2-1	CATSAVDRVAYNEQFF	TGTGCCACCAGTGCCGTAGACAGGGTTGCCTACAATGAGCAGTTCTTC
TRBD2	TRBV7-3	NA	TRBJ2-1	CASSFLTSGHNEQFF	TGTGCCAGCAGCTTTTTGACTAGCGGGCACAATGAGCAGTTCTTC
TRBD1	TRBV30	NA	TRBJ1-2	CAWSSGQGYGYTF	TGTGCCTGGAGTTCGGGACAGGGGTACGGGTACACCTTC
TRBD1	TRBV18	NA	TRBJ1-1	CASSPTGTTEAFF	TGTGCCAGCTCACCGACAGGGACCACTGAAGCTTTCTTT
NA	TRBV6-1	NA	TRBJ1-6	CASSERGNNSPLHF	TGTGCCAGCAGTGAAAGGGGTAATAATTCACCCCTCCACTTT
TRBD1	TRBV4-1	NA	TRBJ1-2	CASAGGNYGYTF	TGCGCCAGCGCAGGGGGAAACTATGGCTACACCTTC
NA	TRBV19	once	TRBJ1-1	CASSIWGATEAFF	TGTGCCAGTAGTATTTGGGGGGCAACTGAAGCTTTCTTT
NA	TRBV5-6	NA	TRBJ1-2	CASSLVRDGYTF	TGTGCCAGCAGCTTGGTTAGGGATGGCTACACCTTC
NA	TRBV5-4	NA	TRBJ1-1	CASSSGRGGTEAFF	TGTGCCAGCAGCTCGGGACGTGGGGGGACTGAAGCTTTCTTT
NA	TRBV6-5	NA	TRBJ1-4	CASTTARTHEKLFF	TGTGCCAGCACCACAGCTCGAACCCATGAAAAACTGTTTTTT
NA	TRBV4-1	NA	TRBJ1-1	CASSQEQENTEAFF	TGCGCCAGCAGCCAAGAGCAGGAGAACACTGAAGCTTTCTTT
NA	TRBV6-4	NA	TRBJ2-3	CASSDSDTDTQYF	TGTGCCAGCAGTGACTCGGACACAGATACGCAGTATTTT
NA	TRBV12-5	NA	TRBJ1-2	CASGSNGRYGYTF	TGTGCTAGTGGTTCGAACGGGAGGTATGGCTACACCTTC
TRBD1	TRBV19	NA	TRBJ2-3	CASSTSPGQGAGTQYF	TGTGCCAGTAGTACCTCTCCGGGACAGGGGGCTGGTACGCAGTATTTT
NA	TRBV7-9	NA	TRBJ2-5	CASSLMTGQETQYF	TGTGCCAGCAGCTTAATGACAGGTCAAGAGACCCAGTACTTC
NA	TRBV19	NA	TRBJ1-4	CASSIKGNSYREKLFF	TGTGCCAGTAGTATAAAAGGGAATTCTTACAGGGAAAAACTGTTTTTT